This entry is about one T cell receptor beta chain. This specimen comes from a study of blood T cell repertoires in COVID-19. About the study: Acute and convalescent COVID-19 samples came from the United States, Italy and Spain. T cells, B-cell-depleted T cells, or PBMCs supplied cDNA or gDNA.

Sequencing used immunoSEQ multiplex PCR; TCRdb keeps in-frame clones, though not all of them. Counted here are about 69,000 clones, 60% to 85% occurring once; the ten biggest clones make up 16%. This CDR3 contains 13 residues. After removal of 7 bases from V and 5 bases from J, the junction contained 7 bases not matched to a gene. Source material: peripheral blood. V gene TRBV12-3 or TRBV12-4 combines with J gene TRBJ1-2, with TRBD1 identical over 7 bases. The origin of this receptor is a man aged 60 to 69 with acute or convalescent COVID-19. The CDR3 sequence: CASTQGGRYGYTF. DNA for the CDR3: TGTGCCAGCACCCAGGGGGGTCGGTATGGCTACACCTTC.